This TCR beta chain was captured by sequencing in a study of CD8+ T cells in alopecia areata. Study-level findings and limits: Mouse data revealed clearer TCR sharing than patient data did, a gap possibly tied to HLA.

V dropped 1 base and J dropped 5 bases, with 11 bases sitting between them. Germline loops: CDR1 MGHRA, CDR2 YSYEKL. This CDR3 has 14 amino acids. RNA was isolated and reverse transcribed to cDNA, the sequencing template. The protocol was immunoSEQ multiplex PCR, while the TCRdb copy is restricted to in-frame clones and leaves out a portion. The sample shows 30,000 to 40,000 clones, 60% to 85% of them seen only once. With regard to this clone: The antigen remains undetermined.

The rearrangement uses TRBV4-1 and TRBJ2-5, with D hard to call. The clonotype originates from a human donor with alopecia areata. What was sequenced was NKG2D-low CD8+ T cells sorted from blood. The CDR3 loop is CASSQGTVSETQYF. The CDR3 DNA reads as TGCGCCAGCAGCCAAGGCACAGTCTCGGAGACCCAGTACTTC.